This TCR beta chain was found in a study of blood T cells in healthy people across ages. Healthy Caucasian individuals from Russia aged roughly 6 to 90 served as donors. The CDR3 extends over 19 amino acids. Germline V gene sequence: CDR1 MNHEY, CDR2 SMNVEV (reference sequence). Findings and limits, study-wide: A strong correlation was found between TCR beta diversity and the percentage of naive T cells. Expanded clonotype changes were possibly confounded by unknown donor CMV status.

Next came a second PCR, run for about 7 to 11 cycles, which used a sample-barcoded 5' primer along with a J-beta primer mix. In TCRdb, the 5' RACE reads were re-called with MiXCR into one record per CDR3 protein. The sample has 550,000 to 700,000 distinct CDR3 sequences; approximately 25% are singletons. As regards this clonotype: Its antigen is unidentified. Its ends do not fully match the called genes, so a read error is possible.

The clonotype comes from a woman in her seventies in good health. The rearrangement uses TRBV27 and TRBJ2-5; 15 nucleotides line up with TRBD2. The J call may not be correct, given that the DNA end is closer to TRBJ2-1. The sequenced sample consisted of blood. CDR3 sequence reads: CASIRFGLAGGINYSEQFF. The CDR3 region has the DNA TGTGCCAGCATCCGATTTGGACTAGCGGGGGGGATTAATTACAGTGAGCAGTTCTTC.